Reported below is one T cell receptor beta chain. CDR3 length: 16 residues. In germline, CDR1 is GTSNPN, CDR2 SVGIG (reference sequence). The V segment lost 3 bases and the J segment 1 base; nucleotides outside the gene matches: 6. This table comes from immunoSEQ multiplex PCR, and its TCRdb copy is limited to in-frame clones, with some not included. The table lists about 40,000 clones, around nine tenths of them singletons. This specimen belongs to a study of T cell changes during pregnancy in multiple sclerosis. The chain couples TRBV30 to TRBJ1-4, with 9 nucleotides matching TRBD1. The receptor comes from a female donor with multiple sclerosis, enrolled in a pregnancy study. Sequenced material: peripheral blood, taken before pregnancy. The CDR3 DNA follows: TGTGCCTGGAGCCCGGGACAGGGATTAACTAATGAAAAACTGTTTTTT. Protein sequence: CAWSPGQGLTNEKLFF.